These 13 T cell receptor beta chains were sequenced from one sample in a study of blood T cell repertoires in COVID-19 (dated by TCRdb to 2020 to 2022). Receptors were amplified or captured by the immunoSEQ multiplex PCR assay. TCRdb mirrors the immuneACCESS table, restricted to in-frame sequences. Some clones are absent from its copies; in checked studies, under half trace to an unresolved V gene, and the reason for the others is unknown. This sample holds more than 100,000 clones; roughly 87% were observed only once. The top ten constitute about 6.3% of the sample. Sequenced sample: peripheral blood. The origin of the receptors is a human donor in a cohort sampled during active COVID-19.

The chain uses TRBV4-1 and TRBJ1-1, with 8 bases identical to TRBD1. The CDR3 runs to 16 residues. V lost 1 base, J lost 3 bases, and 7 bases stayed unmatched. The V gene's germline CDR1 is MGHRA and CDR2 YSYEKL. As DNA, the CDR3 is TGCGCCAGCAGCCAAGGACAGGGGTCGTTGGACACTGAAGCTTTCTTT. This translates into CASSQGQGSLDTEAFF.

The genes are TRBV24-1 and TRBJ2-7, with D maybe TRBD2 (5 bases). The CDR3 sequence is 15 residues long. V dropped 5 bases and J dropped 4 bases, with 17 bases sitting between them. Germline lookup yields CDR1 KGHDR and CDR2 SFDVKD. Written as DNA, the CDR3 is TGTGCCACCAGTGCCCAAGGATATGGGGAGTACGAGCAGTACTTC. Encoded protein: CATSAQGYGEYEQYF.

This chain joins TRBV7-9 and TRBJ2-1; 8 bases align to TRBD1. CDR3 length equals 16 residues. V lost 6 bases and J lost 3; bases outside the gene matches: 10. CDR1 and CDR2 from the germline V gene are SEHNR and FQNEAQ (reference sequence). CDR3 loop: CASRPDRAGVYNEQFF. The CDR3 DNA is TGTGCCAGCAGACCGGACAGGGCAGGGGTCTACAATGAGCAGTTCTTC.

The CDR3 nucleotides are TGTGCCAGTAGTATCGCAGGGAAATATGGCTACGAGCAGTACTTC. The encoded protein is CASSIAGKYGYEQYF. This chain joins TRBV19 and TRBJ2-7, with a tentative D call TRBD1 (5 bases). This CDR3 contains 15 residues. Germline V gene data show CDR1 as LNHDA and CDR2 as SQIVND (reference sequence). V lost 3 bases, J lost 3 bases, and 15 bases lay in between.

This clone appeared a few times. This CDR3 reads CASSYPPGTEAFF. The CDR3 DNA reads TGTGCCAGCAGTTATCCTCCCGGTACTGAAGCTTTCTTT. This chain connects TRBV5-4 to TRBJ1-1; D gene uncertain. Trimming removed 5 bases at V and 5 bases at J, with 13 bases between. CDR3 length: 13 residues. Germline V gene lookup returns CDR1 SGHNT and CDR2 YYREEE (reference sequence).

The V call is TRBV19, the J call TRBJ1-5; D is possibly TRBD1 (5 bases). V lost 3 bases and J lost 1, with 19 bases in between. This CDR3 is 18 amino acids long. The V gene's germline CDR1 is LNHDA and CDR2 SQIVND (reference sequence). CDR3 sequence: CASSILGIAAGSNQPQHF. CDR3 DNA sequence: TGTGCCAGTAGTATTTTGGGTATAGCGGCAGGGAGCAATCAGCCCCAGCATTTT.

This clone was counted a single time. CDR3 coding DNA: TGCGCCAGCAGCTTGGGGACAGGGTACGGCACAGATACGCAGTATTTT. Protein: CASSLGTGYGTDTQYF. The chain combines TRBV5-1 with TRBJ2-3, with 8 bases aligning to TRBD1. The CDR3 loop spans 16 amino acids. After removal of 0 bases from V and 1 base from J, the junction contained 4 bases not matched to a gene. The germline V gene has CDR1 SGHRS and CDR2 YFSETQ.

This clone appeared once. This chain joins TRBV6-5 and TRBJ2-7; 11 bases align to TRBD1. The CDR3 totals 14 residues. Trimming removed 6 bases from V and 2 bases from J; junction bases left unmatched: 3. Germline V lookup: CDR1 MNHEY, CDR2 SVGAGI. In DNA, the CDR3 is TGTGCCAGCAGCCGGGGACAGGGGGCCTACGAGCAGTACTTC. This translates into CASSRGQGAYEQYF.

This clone appeared a single time. This sequence joins TRBV18 and TRBJ2-1, with 9 bases lining up with TRBD2. CDR3 length: 15 residues. CDR1 KGHSH and CDR2 LQKENI come from the germline V gene. V was clipped by 3 bases and J by 7 bases; unmatched bases: 7. In nucleotides, the CDR3 is TGTGCCAGCTCACCCCTCCGGACTAGCGCGAATGAGCAGTTCTTC. This gives the protein CASSPLRTSANEQFF.

This chain uses TRBV15 with TRBJ2-7; a possible D gene is TRBD2 (5 bases). Trimming shortened V by 1 base and J by 2 bases, and 30 bases separated the two germline ends. Per germline, CDR1 LNHNV and CDR2 YYDKDF (reference sequence). The CDR3 is made up of 21 amino acids. The CDR3 DNA is TGTGCCACCAGCAGAGTTTTGTTTGCTGTCCCCGGGGTCCGCGAGACCTACGAGCAGTACTTC. Translated: CATSRVLFAVPGVRETYEQYF.

The V call is TRBV29-1, the J call TRBJ1-5, with D possibly being TRBD1 (6 bases). The CDR3 is 13 residues long. Germline V gene sequence: CDR1 SQVTM, CDR2 ANQGSEA. The germline V and J ends were trimmed by 4 bases and 5 bases, with 12 bases remaining between them. CDR3 residues: CSVALGGDQPQHF. The CDR3 region has the DNA TGCAGCGTTGCCCTAGGGGGAGATCAGCCCCAGCATTTT.

This sequence joins TRBV11-2 and TRBJ2-5, with 12 bases fitting TRBD1. This CDR3 spans 14 amino acids. Germline V lookup: CDR1 SGHAT, CDR2 FQNNGV. Trimming at V came to 5 bases and at J to 5 bases, leaving 3 bases not matched to a gene. CDR3 protein: CASSPGTGGETQYF. CDR3 sequence (DNA): TGTGCCAGCAGCCCAGGGACAGGGGGCGAGACCCAGTACTTC.

This clone was seen only a few times. This rearrangement joins TRBV11-3 to TRBJ2-3; 8 nucleotides match TRBD2. CDR3 length equals 14 residues. Germline V gives CDR1 SGHNT, CDR2 YENEEA. The junction had 4 bases not matched to a gene; V was cut back by 3 bases and J by 5 bases. In DNA, the CDR3 is TGTGCCAGCAGCTTCAGCGGGGGTTTAGATACGCAGTATTTT. Its translation is CASSFSGGLDTQYF. The full variable domain, rest sourced from reference TRBV11-3 and TRBJ2-3, is EAGVVQSPRYKIIEKKQPVAFWCNPISGHNTLYWYLQNLGQGPELLIRYENEEAVDDSQLPKDRFSAERLKGVDSTLKIQPAELGDSAVYLCASSFSGGLDTQYFGPGTRLTVL.